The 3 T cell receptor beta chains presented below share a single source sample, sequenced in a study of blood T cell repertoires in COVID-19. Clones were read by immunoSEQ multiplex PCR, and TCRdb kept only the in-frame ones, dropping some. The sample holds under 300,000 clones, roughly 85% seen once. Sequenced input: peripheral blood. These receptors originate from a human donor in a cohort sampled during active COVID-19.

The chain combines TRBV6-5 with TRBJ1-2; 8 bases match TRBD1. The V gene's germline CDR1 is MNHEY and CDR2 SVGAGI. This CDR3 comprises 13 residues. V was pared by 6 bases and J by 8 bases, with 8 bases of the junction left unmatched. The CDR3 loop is CASSIDRGEGYTF. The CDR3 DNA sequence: TGTGCCAGCAGCATAGACAGGGGTGAAGGCTACACCTTC.

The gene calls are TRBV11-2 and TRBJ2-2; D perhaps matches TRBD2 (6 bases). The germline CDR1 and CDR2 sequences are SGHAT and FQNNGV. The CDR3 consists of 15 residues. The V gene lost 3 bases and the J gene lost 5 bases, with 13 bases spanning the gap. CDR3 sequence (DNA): TGTGCCAGCAGCTTGCAGGGCGGGGTGACCGGGGAGCTGTTTTTT. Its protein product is CASSLQGGVTGELFF.

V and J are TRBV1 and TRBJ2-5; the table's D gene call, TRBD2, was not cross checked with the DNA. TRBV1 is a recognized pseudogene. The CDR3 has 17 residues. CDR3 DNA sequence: TGCACCAGCAGCCAAGCAACGGGAGGGAGCCTCCAAGAGACCCAGTACTTC. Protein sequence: CTSSQATGGSLQETQYF.